A single sample gave rise to the 29 T cell receptor beta chains below, sequenced in a study of T-cell reconstitution after alpha-beta-depleted transplantation in children. As it was prepared, the TCRbeta library received unique molecular identifiers. TCRdb fed the PCR reads into MiXCR, producing one record per CDR3 protein. The table lists roughly 350,000 distinct CDR3 sequences, 10% to 13% of them singletons. This material consisted of PBMCs from the stem cell graft donor, taken from the stem cell graft. The receptors here all came from a human donor who donated a stem cell graft to a child with acute lymphoblastic leukemia.

This clonotype was counted a few times. The chain couples TRBV20-1 to TRBJ2-7; D is unclear. Trimming took 2 bases from V and 2 from J, leaving 22 bases between them. This CDR3 region has 17 residues. From germline, CDR1 is DFQATT and CDR2 SNEGSKA (reference sequence). CDR3 loop: CSARSSVLRSGTYEQYF. DNA for the CDR3: TGCAGTGCTAGATCAAGCGTCCTCCGGAGTGGGACCTACGAGCAGTACTTC.

This clonotype was seen a few times. The CDR3 loop reads CASSFIGLASEQYF. The DNA for the CDR3 is TGTGCCAGCAGTTTCATCGGACTAGCGAGCGAGCAGTACTTC. The genes are TRBV12-3 or TRBV12-4 and TRBJ2-7; TRBD2 matches at 9 bases. V was clipped by 3 bases and J by 6 bases; unmatched bases: 6. The CDR3 runs 14 residues.

The chain couples TRBV7-3 to TRBJ1-6; D unclear. The CDR3 runs to 15 residues. Germline V gene lookup returns CDR1 SGHTA and CDR2 FQGTGA. V was shortened by 6 bases and J by 0 bases, with 9 bases between the two germline ends. Written as DNA, the CDR3 is TGTGCCAGCAGTGAAGTGGGCTCCTATAATTCACCCCTCCACTTT. It yields the protein CASSEVGSYNSPLHF.

This clonotype showed up many times. The chain uses TRBV3-1 and TRBJ2-7, with 10 bases matching TRBD2. V was pared by 4 bases and J by 3 bases, with 6 bases of the junction left unmatched. The germline gives CDR1 LGHDT, CDR2 YNNKEL (reference sequence). The CDR3 runs to 15 residues. The CDR3 spells CASSPWTSGVYEQYF. For the CDR3, the DNA is TGTGCCAGCAGCCCCTGGACTAGCGGAGTCTACGAGCAGTACTTC.

The CDR3 sequence: CASSLALETGKKFF. Here the CDR3 DNA reads TGTGCCAGCAGCTTAGCGCTGGAAACGGGAAAAAAGTTCTTC. V usage is TRBV7-8 and J usage is TRBJ2-1, with a tentative D call TRBD2 (5 bases). Trimming pared 0 bases from V and 14 bases from J, leaving 17 bases between. Germline assignment: CDR1 SGHVS and CDR2 FQNEAQ. This CDR3 is built from 14 residues.

The chain has TRBV11-3 and TRBJ1-1; 8 bases agree with TRBD1. After removal of 6 bases from V and 7 bases from J, the junction contained 4 bases not matched to a gene. CDR3 length: 12 residues. Germline V gene lookup returns CDR1 SGHNT and CDR2 YENEEA. Here the CDR3 reads CASSTGGSEAFF. The CDR3 DNA reads TGTGCCAGCAGTACAGGGGGAAGTGAAGCTTTCTTT. The full variable domain, completed using reference TRBV11-3 and TRBJ1-1, is EAGVVQSPRYKIIEKKQPVAFWCNPISGHNTLYWYLQNLGQGPELLIRYENEEAVDDSQLPKDRFSAERLKGVDSTLKIQPAELGDSAVYLCASSTGGSEAFFGQGTRLTVV.

The rearrangement joins TRBV20-1 to TRBJ2-1; 9 bases line up with TRBD1. With the DNA end fitting TRBJ2-7 better, the J assignment may be wrong. Germline lookup yields CDR1 DFQATT and CDR2 SNEGSKA (reference sequence). This CDR3 has 14 residues. CDR3 in amino acids: CSASTGQGPDEQYF. DNA of the CDR3: TGCAGTGCTTCCACGGGACAGGGCCCAGACGAGCAGTACTTC.

This clonotype turned up a few times. The V call is TRBV5-1, the J call TRBJ2-7; 8 bases match TRBD2. After removal of 0 bases from V and 1 base from J, the junction contained 6 bases not matched to a gene. CDR1 SGHRS and CDR2 YFSETQ come from the germline V gene. The CDR3 covers 16 residues. CDR3 protein: CASSLAGGGTSYEQYF. As DNA, the CDR3 is TGCGCCAGCAGCTTGGCCGGGGGGGGAACATCCTACGAGCAGTACTTC.

This clonotype has a count of ten or more. The J gene is TRBJ2-6, the V gene TRBV6-2 or TRBV6-3; D not resolved. CDR1 is MNHEY and CDR2 is SVGEGT in the germline V gene. The CDR3 contains 14 residues. The V end was cut by 2 bases, the J end by 4 bases, with 6 bases between. CDR3 sequence reads: CASSYDGGANVLTF. CDR3 coding DNA: TGTGCCAGCAGTTACGATGGCGGGGCCAACGTCCTGACTTTC.

The chain combines TRBV28 with TRBJ1-5, with D unclear. The CDR3 is 15 residues long. V lost 1 base and J lost 0, with 7 bases in between. CDR1 MDHEN and CDR2 SYDVKM come from the germline V gene. CDR3 coding DNA: TGTGCCAGCAGTTTATTGTCCGGTAGCAATCAGCCCCAGCATTTT. Its protein product is CASSLLSGSNQPQHF.

The V call is TRBV6-1, the J call TRBJ1-5; the D is unclear. In germline, CDR1 is MNHNS, CDR2 SASEGT. The CDR3 consists of 14 residues. V dropped 5 bases and J dropped 0 bases, with 8 bases sitting between them. CDR3 coding DNA: TGTGCCAGCAGTCCCAGGTATAGCAATCAGCCCCAGCATTTT. It translates to CASSPRYSNQPQHF.

Many counts were recorded for this clonotype. The V call is TRBV15, the J call TRBJ2-3; 11 bases agree with TRBD2. The V gene's germline CDR1 is LNHNV and CDR2 YYDKDF (reference sequence). The CDR3 totals 20 residues. V was pared by 4 bases and J by 0 bases, with 15 bases of the junction left unmatched. The CDR3 region is CATSTHPSSGRPGSTDTQYF. CDR3 in DNA: TGTGCCACCAGCACCCACCCCTCTAGCGGGAGGCCTGGTAGCACAGATACGCAGTATTTT.

The CDR3 DNA sequence: TGTGCCAGCAGTTTAGAAACAGGGAGTGGGAACTATGGCTACACCTTC. This translates into CASSLETGSGNYGYTF. The chain recombines TRBV12-3 or TRBV12-4 with TRBJ1-2, with a weak D call TRBD1 (6 bases). The CDR3 extends over 16 amino acids. V lost 1 base and J 2 bases, leaving 14 bases between the germline ends.

The chain couples TRBV5-5 to TRBJ1-5; no clear D gene. Germline V gene data show CDR1 as SGHKS and CDR2 as YYEKEE (reference sequence). The CDR3 runs 15 residues. The V and J ends lost 2 bases and 4 bases respectively, with 13 bases between them. The CDR3 DNA reads TGTGCCAGCAGCTTCTTCATGACGGAAAATCAGCCCCAGCATTTT. It encodes CASSFFMTENQPQHF.

As regards this clonotype: Given a much more abundant clone one base away, this may be a read error. The rearrangement joins TRBV4-3 to TRBJ1-4; D is unclear. This CDR3 spans 15 amino acids. V gave up 6 bases and J gave up 6 bases, with 17 bases separating them. Germline V gene sequence: CDR1 LGHNA, CDR2 YSLEER. The DNA of the CDR3 is TGCGCCAGCAGACAGATCACATGGGGATATGAAAAACTGTTTTTT. Amino acids: CASRQITWGYEKLFF.

In its sample, this clonotype was seen many times. The chain employs TRBV11-1 and TRBJ2-7; TRBD2 agrees at 10 bases. After removal of 4 bases from V and 4 bases from J, the junction contained 16 bases not matched to a gene. The length of the CDR3 is 18 residues. CDR1 SGHAT and CDR2 FQDESV come from the germline V gene (reference sequence). CDR3 in DNA: TGTGCCAGCAGCTCCTCCCTTATGGTAGCGGGAGGCAAATACGAGCAGTACTTC. Its protein product is CASSSSLMVAGGKYEQYF. The full variable domain, its missing parts supplied by reference TRBV11-1 and TRBJ2-7, is EAEVAQSPRYKITEKSQAVAFWCDPISGHATLYWYRQILGQGPELLVQFQDESVVDDSQLPKDRFSAERLKGVDSTLKIQPAELGDSAMYLCASSSSLMVAGGKYEQYFGPGTRLTVT.

The J gene is TRBJ2-5, the V gene TRBV12-3 or TRBV12-4; TRBD2 is a possible D gene (6 bases). The V gene lost 1 base and the J gene lost 4 bases, with 13 bases spanning the gap. The length of the CDR3 is 15 residues. The CDR3 bases are TGTGCCAGCAGTTTAGGTTGGGGGGTAGGAGAGACCCAGTACTTC. This translates into CASSLGWGVGETQYF.

This clonotype was detected a few times. The chain has TRBV20-1 and TRBJ2-7; TRBD2 agrees at 11 bases. Trimming took 1 base from V and 6 from J; bases not matched to a gene: 5. Looked up from germline, CDR1 is DFQATT and CDR2 is SNEGSKA (reference sequence). The CDR3 length is 14 residues. CDR3 DNA: TGCAGTGCTAGAGTCACTAGCGGGAGTACCGAGCAGTACTTC. Residues: CSARVTSGSTEQYF.

The V call is TRBV4-3, the J call TRBJ2-2; no definite D call. This CDR3 has 13 amino acids. In germline, CDR1 is LGHNA, CDR2 YSLEER. V was cut by 0 bases and J by 4 bases, with 3 bases left in between. This CDR3 is CASSQEVTGELFF. As DNA, the CDR3 is TGCGCCAGCAGCCAAGAAGTCACCGGGGAGCTGTTTTTT.

CDR3 nucleotides: TGTGCCAGCAGTTTAGCCACCGGGACAGGGGGCGTAGACCAGTACTTC. Amino acids: CASSLATGTGGVDQYF. V usage is TRBV12-3 or TRBV12-4 and J usage is TRBJ2-5; 12 bases align to TRBD1. This CDR3 has 16 residues. Unmatched junction bases numbered 9, after V lost 0 bases and J lost 10 bases.

This clonotype showed up just a few times. This chain connects TRBV5-6 to TRBJ2-3; 8 nucleotides line up with TRBD2. The J segment lost 7 bases and the V segment lost 3 bases, leaving 19 bases of the junction unmatched. This CDR3 is built from 18 residues. Germline V gene sequence: CDR1 SGHDT, CDR2 YYEEEE. CDR3 bases: TGTGCCAGCAGCTCCGGCGCGGCGGGAGGTGGAGTTCCCCATACGCAGTATTTT. It specifies CASSSGAAGGGVPHTQYF.

This clonotype was seen many times. The rearrangement joins TRBV27 to TRBJ2-1; 11 bases are a match to TRBD2. V lost 2 bases to trimming and J lost 6 bases; unmatched junction nucleotides: 3. The CDR3 sequence is 15 residues long. Germline V gene sequence: CDR1 MNHEY, CDR2 SMNVEV (reference sequence). CDR3 nucleotide sequence: TGTGCCAGCAGTTTAGCTAGCGGGAGGATCAATGAGCAGTTCTTC. The encoded protein is CASSLASGRINEQFF.

V is TRBV6-1 and J is TRBJ1-2, with a weak D call TRBD1 (5 bases). The CDR3 length is 17 residues. Per germline, CDR1 MNHNS and CDR2 SASEGT. The V gene lost 6 bases and the J gene lost 4 bases, with 24 bases spanning the gap. The CDR3 sequence is CASRDLTGGAGSYGYTF. CDR3 sequence (DNA): TGTGCCAGCAGGGACTTAACCGGTGGGGCCGGGAGCTATGGCTACACCTTC.

The gene calls are TRBV6-1 and TRBJ2-7, with 10 bases that match TRBD1. Germline CDR1 reads MNHNS; CDR2 reads SASEGT. The CDR3 is made up of 14 amino acids. J was trimmed by 3 bases and V by 6 bases; bases with no gene match: 5. The CDR3 loop is CASRTGQGGYEQYF. The CDR3 DNA follows: TGTGCCAGCAGGACCGGACAGGGGGGCTACGAGCAGTACTTC.

The V and J genes are TRBV19 and TRBJ1-5; no firm D call. Germline V gives CDR1 LNHDA, CDR2 SQIVND (reference sequence). This CDR3 has 15 residues. Trimming removed 0 bases from V and 4 bases from J, with 10 bases in between. The CDR3 nucleotides read TGTGCCAGTAGTATAGATCATCAGGCGAATCAGCCCCAGCATTTT. It yields the protein CASSIDHQANQPQHF.

The sample holds many counts of this clonotype. The V gene is TRBV3-1, the J gene TRBJ2-7; 11 bases map to TRBD2. With 3 bases clipped from V and 5 bases from J, the junction kept 6 bases outside the gene matches. This CDR3 is built from 15 residues. The V gene's germline CDR1 is LGHDT and CDR2 YNNKEL (reference sequence). The DNA of the CDR3 is TGTGCCAGCAGCCAGGAATTACTAGCGGGAGACGAGCAGTACTTC. Protein sequence: CASSQELLAGDEQYF.

CDR3 coding DNA: TGCAGTGCTAGAGACGAAGCGGCTAGCGGGAGGGTGGGTAATGAGCAGTTCTTC. This translates into CSARDEAASGRVGNEQFF. V gene TRBV20-1 combines with J gene TRBJ2-1; 12 nucleotides line up with TRBD2. With 0 bases clipped from V and 7 bases from J, the junction kept 13 bases outside the gene matches. CDR1 is DFQATT, CDR2 SNEGSKA, per germline (reference sequence). CDR3 length: 18 amino acids.

The chain has TRBV15 and TRBJ2-5; 8 bases are shared with TRBD1. The CDR3 spans 15 residues. The germline gives CDR1 LNHNV, CDR2 YYDKDF (reference sequence). V was clipped by 1 base and J by 4 bases; unmatched bases: 5. The CDR3 loop reads CATSRAGQGRETQYF. The CDR3 DNA reads as TGTGCCACCAGCAGAGCTGGACAGGGACGAGAGACCCAGTACTTC.

This clonotype turned up a few times. The chain employs TRBV4-1 and TRBJ1-5, with a possible D match to TRBD1 (5 bases). Germline lookup yields CDR1 MGHRA and CDR2 YSYEKL. This CDR3 comprises 13 residues. V was pared by 3 bases and J by 4 bases, with 7 bases between. CDR3 coding DNA: TGCGCCAGCAGCCATCCAGGGAATCAGCCCCAGCATTTT. Residues: CASSHPGNQPQHF.